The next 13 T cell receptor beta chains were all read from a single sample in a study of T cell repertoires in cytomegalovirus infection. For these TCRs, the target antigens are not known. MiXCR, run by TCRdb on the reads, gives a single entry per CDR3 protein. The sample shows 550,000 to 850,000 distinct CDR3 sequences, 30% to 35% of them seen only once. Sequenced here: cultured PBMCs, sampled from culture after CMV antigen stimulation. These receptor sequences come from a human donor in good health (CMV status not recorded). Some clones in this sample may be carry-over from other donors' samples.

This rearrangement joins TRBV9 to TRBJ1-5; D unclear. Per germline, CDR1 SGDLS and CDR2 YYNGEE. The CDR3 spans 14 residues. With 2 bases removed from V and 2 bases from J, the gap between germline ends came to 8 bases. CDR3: CASSVGNGNQPQHF. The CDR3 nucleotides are TGTGCCAGCAGCGTCGGAAACGGCAATCAGCCCCAGCATTTT.

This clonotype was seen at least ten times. CDR3 sequence (DNA): TGTGCCAGCAGTTGGGGGGGTCAGCCCCAGCATTTT. It codes for CASSWGGQPQHF. V usage is TRBV7-2 and J usage is TRBJ1-5; D is possibly TRBD1 (5 bases). Per the germline V gene, CDR1 is SGHTA and CDR2 is FQGNSA. The CDR3 has 12 amino acids. Trimming cost V 6 bases and J 6 bases, with 9 bases left between them.

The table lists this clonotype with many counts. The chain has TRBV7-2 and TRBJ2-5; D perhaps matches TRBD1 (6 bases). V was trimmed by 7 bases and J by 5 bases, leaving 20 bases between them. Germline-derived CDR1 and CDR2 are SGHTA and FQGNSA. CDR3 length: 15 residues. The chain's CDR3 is CASTQGTSRGETQYF. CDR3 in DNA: TGTGCCAGCACCCAGGGGACGTCCCGAGGGGAGACCCAGTACTTC.

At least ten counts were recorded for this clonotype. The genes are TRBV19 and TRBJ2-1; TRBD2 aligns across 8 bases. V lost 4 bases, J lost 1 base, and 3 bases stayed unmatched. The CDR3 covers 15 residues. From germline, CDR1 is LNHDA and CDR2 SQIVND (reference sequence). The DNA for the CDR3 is TGTGCCAGTAGTAAAAGCGGGAGTTCCTACAATGAGCAGTTCTTC. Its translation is CASSKSGSSYNEQFF.

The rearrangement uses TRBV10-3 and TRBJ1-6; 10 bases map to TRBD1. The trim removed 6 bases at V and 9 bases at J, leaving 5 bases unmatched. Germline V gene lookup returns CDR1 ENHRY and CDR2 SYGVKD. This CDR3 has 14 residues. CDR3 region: CAISLGQGTSPLHF. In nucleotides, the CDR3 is TGTGCCATCAGCCTGGGACAGGGGACTTCACCCCTCCACTTT.

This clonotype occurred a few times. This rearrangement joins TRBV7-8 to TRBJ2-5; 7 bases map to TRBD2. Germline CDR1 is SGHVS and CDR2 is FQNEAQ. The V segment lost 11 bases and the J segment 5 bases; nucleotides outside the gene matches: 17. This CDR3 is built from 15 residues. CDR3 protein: CASSPGDGGTETQYF. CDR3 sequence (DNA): TGTGCCTCATCCCCCGGGGACGGGGGGACTGAGACCCAGTACTTC.

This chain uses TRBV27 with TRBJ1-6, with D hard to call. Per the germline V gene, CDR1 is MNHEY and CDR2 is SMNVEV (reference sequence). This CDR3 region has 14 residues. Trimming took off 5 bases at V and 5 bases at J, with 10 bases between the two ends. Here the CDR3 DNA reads TGTGCCAGCAGTCTGCAAAAACATAATTCACCCCTCCACTTT. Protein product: CASSLQKHNSPLHF.

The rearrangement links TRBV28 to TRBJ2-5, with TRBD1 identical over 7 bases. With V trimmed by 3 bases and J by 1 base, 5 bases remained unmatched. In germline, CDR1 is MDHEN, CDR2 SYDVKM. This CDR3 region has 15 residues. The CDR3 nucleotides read TGTGCCAGCAGTTTGGCGGACAGGATCCAAGAGACCCAGTACTTC. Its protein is CASSLADRIQETQYF. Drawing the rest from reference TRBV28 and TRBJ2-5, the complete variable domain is DVKVTQSSRYLVKRTGEKVFLECVQDMDHENMFWYRQDPGLGLRLIYFSYDVKMKEKGDIPEGYSVSREKKERFSLILESASTNQTSMYLCASSLADRIQETQYFGPGTRLLVL.

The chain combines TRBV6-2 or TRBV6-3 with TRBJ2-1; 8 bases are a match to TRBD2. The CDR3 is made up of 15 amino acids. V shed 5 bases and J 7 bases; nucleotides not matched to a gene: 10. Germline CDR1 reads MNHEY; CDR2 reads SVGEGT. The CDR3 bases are TGTGCCAGCAGTGGGACCGGGACTAGTTGGAATGAGCAGTTCTTC. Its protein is CASSGTGTSWNEQFF.

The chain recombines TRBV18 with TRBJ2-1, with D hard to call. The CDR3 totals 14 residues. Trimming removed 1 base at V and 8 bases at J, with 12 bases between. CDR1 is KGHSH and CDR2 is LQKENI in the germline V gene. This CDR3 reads CASSPLGPRHEQFF. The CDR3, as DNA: TGTGCCAGCTCACCACTAGGTCCTAGACATGAGCAGTTCTTC.

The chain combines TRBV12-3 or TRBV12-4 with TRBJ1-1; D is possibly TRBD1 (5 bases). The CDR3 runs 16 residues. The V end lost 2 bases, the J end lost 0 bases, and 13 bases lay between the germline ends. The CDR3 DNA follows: TGTGCCAGCAGTTTAAGGGGAGCCAGCATGAACACTGAAGCTTTCTTT. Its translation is CASSLRGASMNTEAFF.

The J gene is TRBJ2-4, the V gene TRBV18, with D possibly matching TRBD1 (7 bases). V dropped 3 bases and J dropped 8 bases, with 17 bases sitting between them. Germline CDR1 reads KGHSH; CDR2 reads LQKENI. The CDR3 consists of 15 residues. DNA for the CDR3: TGTGCCAGCTCACCGAGAGGACCCAGGGGGGACATTCAGTACTTC. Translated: CASSPRGPRGDIQYF.

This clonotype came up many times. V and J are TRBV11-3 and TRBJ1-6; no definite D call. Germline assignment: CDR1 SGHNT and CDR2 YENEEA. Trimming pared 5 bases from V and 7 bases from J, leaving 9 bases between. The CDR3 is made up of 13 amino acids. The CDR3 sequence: CASSLGGNSPLHF. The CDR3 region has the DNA TGTGCCAGCAGCCTAGGCGGAAATTCACCCCTCCACTTT.